This T cell receptor beta chain came from a study of CD8 T cells in Susac syndrome. Study-wide findings and caveats: A relatively small number of individuals underwent TCR sequencing and HLA analysis.

This CDR3 comprises 14 residues. Germline V gene lookup returns CDR1 SNHLY and CDR2 FYNNEI. V dropped 4 bases and J dropped 7; count of bases not matched to a gene: 10. In regard to this clonotype: Its antigen is as yet unknown.

Random hexamers were used to reverse transcribe an amount of 0.5 to 1 ug RNA. Multiplex immunoSEQ PCR targeted 54 Vbeta and 13 Jbeta TCR beta segments. From the immunoSEQ multiplex PCR reads, TCRdb called clonotypes with MiXCR, one entry per CDR3 protein. The sample lists roughly 140,000 distinct CDR3 sequences; around 95% were seen once. The gene calls are TRBV2 and TRBJ2-7; the match to TRBD1 covers 7 bases. The source material was CD4+ T cells from PBMCs. The receptor comes from a human donor with Susac syndrome. The CDR3 here is CASSAETGLVEQYF. In DNA form, the CDR3 reads TGTGCCAGCAGTGCGGAGACAGGGCTCGTGGAGCAGTACTTC.